The clone carrying this T cell receptor beta chain was seen repeatedly, ten times or more. The antigen remains undetermined. The data were obtained in a study of tumor-infiltrating lymphocytes in primary liver carcinoma. Overall study: Sequencing of the samples generated roughly 3.5 to 7.5 million productive TCRbeta reads, with similar yields across tissue types. Study conclusions and caveats: A significantly higher top-250-clone fraction was recorded for tumors than for blood (p = 0.039).

Alongside blood RNA obtained from unsorted whole blood, germline DNA was also extracted. Around 4.1 milliliters of peripheral blood were drawn preoperatively. This CDR3 is built from 11 residues. CDR1 is SQVTM and CDR2 is ANQGSEA in the germline V gene. V was shortened by 0 bases and J by 5 bases, with 4 bases between the two germline ends. With a constant-region primer, TCR beta cDNA was made from around 530 ng of total RNA. Libraries covering TCR beta were generated through three nested multiplex PCR rounds (using a slightly modified ARM-PCR). TRBV1-TRBV30 forward primers paired with a C-beta reverse primer were used in the first two PCR rounds, which ran roughly 10 cycles each. TCRdb redid the calling of the multiplex PCR reads with MiXCR, one entry per CDR3 protein. This table holds 330,000 or so distinct CDR3 sequences, less than 65% found once.

This chain links TRBV29-1 with TRBJ2-5, with no clear D. The clonotype was recovered from a man aged 40-49 years with primary liver carcinoma and hepatitis B virus infection. Sequencing was performed on peripheral blood. For the CDR3, the DNA is TGCAGCGTTGAAGATCGGGAGACCCAGTACTTC. Amino acids: CSVEDRETQYF.